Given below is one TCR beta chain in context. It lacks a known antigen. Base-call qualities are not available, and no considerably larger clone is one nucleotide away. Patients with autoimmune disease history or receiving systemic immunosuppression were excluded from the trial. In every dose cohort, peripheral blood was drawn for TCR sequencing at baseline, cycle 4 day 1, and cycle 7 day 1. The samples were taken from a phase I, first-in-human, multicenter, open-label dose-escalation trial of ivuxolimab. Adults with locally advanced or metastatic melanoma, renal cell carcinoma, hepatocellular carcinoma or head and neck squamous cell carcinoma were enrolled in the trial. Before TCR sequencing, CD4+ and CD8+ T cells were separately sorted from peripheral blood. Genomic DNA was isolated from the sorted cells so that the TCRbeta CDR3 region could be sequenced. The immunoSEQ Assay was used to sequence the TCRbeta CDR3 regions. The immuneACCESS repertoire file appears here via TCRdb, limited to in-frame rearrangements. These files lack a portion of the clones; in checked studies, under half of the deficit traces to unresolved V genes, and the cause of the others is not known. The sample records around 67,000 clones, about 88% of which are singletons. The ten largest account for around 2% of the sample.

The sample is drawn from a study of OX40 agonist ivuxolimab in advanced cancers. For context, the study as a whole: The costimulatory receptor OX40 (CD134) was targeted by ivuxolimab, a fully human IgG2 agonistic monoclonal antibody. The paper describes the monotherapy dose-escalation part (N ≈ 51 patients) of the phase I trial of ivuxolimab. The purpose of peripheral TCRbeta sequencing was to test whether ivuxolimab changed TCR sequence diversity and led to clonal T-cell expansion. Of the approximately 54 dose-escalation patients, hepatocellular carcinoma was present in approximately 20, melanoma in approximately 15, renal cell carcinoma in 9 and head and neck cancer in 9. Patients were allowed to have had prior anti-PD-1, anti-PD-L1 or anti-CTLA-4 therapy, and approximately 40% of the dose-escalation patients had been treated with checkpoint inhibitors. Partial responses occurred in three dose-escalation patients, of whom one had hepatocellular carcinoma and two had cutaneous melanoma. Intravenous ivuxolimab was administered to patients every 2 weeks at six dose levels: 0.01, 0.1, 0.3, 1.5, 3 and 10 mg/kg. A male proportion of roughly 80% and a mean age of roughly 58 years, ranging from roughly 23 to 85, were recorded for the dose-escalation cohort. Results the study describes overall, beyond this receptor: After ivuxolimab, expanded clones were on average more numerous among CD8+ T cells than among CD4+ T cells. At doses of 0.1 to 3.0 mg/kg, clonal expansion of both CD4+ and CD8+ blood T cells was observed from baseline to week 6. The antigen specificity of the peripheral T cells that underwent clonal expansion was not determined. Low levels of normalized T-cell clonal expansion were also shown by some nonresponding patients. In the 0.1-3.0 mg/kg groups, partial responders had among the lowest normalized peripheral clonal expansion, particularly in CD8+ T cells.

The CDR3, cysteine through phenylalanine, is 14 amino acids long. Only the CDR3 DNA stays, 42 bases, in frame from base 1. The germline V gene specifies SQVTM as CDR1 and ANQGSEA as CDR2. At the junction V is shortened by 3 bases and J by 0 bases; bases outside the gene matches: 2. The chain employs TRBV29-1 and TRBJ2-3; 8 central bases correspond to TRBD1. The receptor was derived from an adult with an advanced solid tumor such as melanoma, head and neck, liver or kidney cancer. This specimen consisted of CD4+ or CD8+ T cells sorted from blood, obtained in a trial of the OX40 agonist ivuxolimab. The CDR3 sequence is CSVDWDRSTDTQYF. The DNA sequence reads TGCAGCGTTGATTGGGACAGGAGCACAGATACGCAGTATTTT.